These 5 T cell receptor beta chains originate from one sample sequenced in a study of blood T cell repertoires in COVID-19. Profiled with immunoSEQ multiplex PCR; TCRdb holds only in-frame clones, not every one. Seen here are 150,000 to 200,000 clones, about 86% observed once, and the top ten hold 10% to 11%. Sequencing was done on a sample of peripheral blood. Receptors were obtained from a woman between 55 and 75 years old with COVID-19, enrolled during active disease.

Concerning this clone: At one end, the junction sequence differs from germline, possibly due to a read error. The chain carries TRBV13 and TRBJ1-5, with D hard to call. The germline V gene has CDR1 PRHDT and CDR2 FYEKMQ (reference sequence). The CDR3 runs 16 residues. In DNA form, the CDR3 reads TGTGCCAGCAGCGTAGGGCTTATAGCGGGGAAGTTGCCCCAGCATTTT. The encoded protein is CASSVGLIAGKLPQHF.

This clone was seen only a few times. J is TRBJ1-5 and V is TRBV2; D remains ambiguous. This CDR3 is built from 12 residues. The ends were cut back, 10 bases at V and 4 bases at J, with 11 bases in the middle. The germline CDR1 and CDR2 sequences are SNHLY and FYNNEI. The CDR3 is CATARSNQPQHF. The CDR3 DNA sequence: TGTGCCACCGCCAGGTCTAATCAGCCCCAGCATTTT.

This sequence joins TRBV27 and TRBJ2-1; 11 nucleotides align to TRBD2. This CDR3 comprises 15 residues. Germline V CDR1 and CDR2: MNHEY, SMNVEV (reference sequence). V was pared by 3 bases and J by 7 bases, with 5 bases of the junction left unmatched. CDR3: CASSFLLAGGNEQFF. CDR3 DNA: TGTGCCAGCAGTTTTTTGCTAGCGGGAGGAAATGAGCAGTTCTTC.

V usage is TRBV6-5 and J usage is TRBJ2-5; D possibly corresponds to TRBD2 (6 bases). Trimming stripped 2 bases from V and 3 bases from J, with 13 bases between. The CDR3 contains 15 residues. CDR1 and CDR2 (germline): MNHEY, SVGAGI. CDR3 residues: CASSYSRWREETQYF. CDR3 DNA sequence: TGTGCCAGCAGTTACAGTAGGTGGAGGGAAGAGACCCAGTACTTC.

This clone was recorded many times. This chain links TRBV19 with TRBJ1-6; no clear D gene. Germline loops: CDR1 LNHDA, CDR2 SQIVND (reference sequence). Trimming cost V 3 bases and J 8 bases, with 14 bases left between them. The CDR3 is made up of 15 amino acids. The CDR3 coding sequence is TGTGCCAGTAGTATCCGGCCCCTCGGAGATTCACCCCTCCACTTT. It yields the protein CASSIRPLGDSPLHF.